What follows are 14 T cell receptor beta chains derived from one specimen sequenced in a study of cytomegalovirus exposure and HLA in healthy donors. A multiplex PCR was run with 60 Vbeta primers and 13 Jbeta primers. The method was immunoSEQ multiplex PCR; TCRdb's version includes in-frame clones alone and lacks a portion of them. The sample includes roughly 120,000 clones, about three quarters of them seen just once. What was sequenced was PBMCs. Receptor source: a woman aged 40 to 50 in good health and CMV-seropositive.

This clone was found once. Distinct nucleotide sequences in the sample also encode this CDR3. The V and J genes are TRBV7-9 and TRBJ1-2, with 11 bases matching TRBD1. CDR1 SEHNR and CDR2 FQNEAQ come from the germline V gene (reference sequence). There are 15 residues in the CDR3. J lost 6 bases, V lost 5 bases, and 8 bases had no gene match. CDR3 residues: CASSARTGGADGYTF. The CDR3 DNA reads TGTGCCAGCAGCGCCCGGACAGGGGGCGCAGATGGCTACACCTTC.

This chain links TRBV7-6 with TRBJ2-1; 7 bases are a match to TRBD2. Germline CDR1 SGHVS, CDR2 FNYEAQ. This CDR3 spans 15 amino acids. V shed 1 base and J 6 bases; nucleotides not matched to a gene: 6. Here the CDR3 DNA reads TGTGCCAGCAGCTTAGTAGGCGGGGGTTTCAATGAGCAGTTCTTC. Translated, it gives CASSLVGGGFNEQFF. Supplemented by reference TRBV7-6 and TRBJ2-1, the full variable domain reads GAGVSQSPRYKVTKRGQDVALRCDPISGHVSLYWYRQALGQGPEFLTYFNYEAQQDKSGLPNDRFSAERPEGSISTLTIQRTEQRDSAMYRCASSLVGGGFNEQFFGPGTRLTVL.

The chain joins TRBV11-1 to TRBJ1-4, with D unclear. Deletions cut 5 bases from V and 10 bases from J, with 20 bases between. CDR1 and CDR2 (germline): SGHAT, FQDESV (reference sequence). This CDR3 comprises 15 residues. CDR3 amino acids: CASSPQSQRLGKLFF. CDR3 sequence (DNA): TGTGCCAGCAGCCCACAAAGTCAGCGGTTGGGAAAACTGTTTTTT.

This chain joins TRBV11-2 and TRBJ1-1; D not certain. The CDR3 sequence is 13 residues long. V shed 4 bases and J shed 8 bases, with 14 bases lying between them. CDR1 SGHAT and CDR2 FQNNGV come from the germline V gene. The CDR3 spells CASSSSRYLEAFF. In DNA form, the CDR3 reads TGTGCCAGCAGCTCAAGCAGGTACTTAGAAGCTTTCTTT.

The chain joins TRBV5-4 to TRBJ1-1, with D possibly matching TRBD1 (5 bases). Trimming left V 2 bases short and J 4 bases short, with 15 bases between. The CDR3 runs 15 residues. Looked up from germline, CDR1 is SGHNT and CDR2 is YYREEE (reference sequence). CDR3 coding DNA: TGTGCCAGCAGCTTAAGGACCGGGGGGAGCACTGAAGCTTTCTTT. Amino acid sequence: CASSLRTGGSTEAFF.

V and J are TRBV11-1 and TRBJ2-5, with D possibly being TRBD2 (6 bases). The end of the DNA is better explained by TRBJ2-7, so the J call may be wrong. The CDR3 runs 14 residues. Germline V lookup: CDR1 SGHAT, CDR2 FQDESV (reference sequence). This chain's CDR3 is CASSSSVGGTEQYF. CDR3 DNA sequence: TGTGCCAGCAGCTCGTCGGTGGGGGGAACCGAGCAGTACTTC.

The rearrangement uses TRBV4-1 and TRBJ2-1; D uncertain. This CDR3 is built from 16 residues. Trimming removed 0 bases from V and 0 bases from J, with 9 bases in between. The germline CDR1 and CDR2 sequences are MGHRA and YSYEKL. CDR3 loop: CASSQEPGGSYNEQFF. Written as DNA, the CDR3 is TGCGCCAGCAGCCAAGAGCCTGGCGGCTCCTACAATGAGCAGTTCTTC.

This clone occurred once. This chain connects TRBV10-3 to TRBJ2-7; TRBD2 matches 11 bases. CDR1 ENHRY and CDR2 SYGVKD come from the germline V gene. This CDR3 has 14 amino acids. V trimming: 0 bases; J trimming: 7 bases; junction bases outside the gene matches: 2. CDR3 in amino acids: CAISESSGGVEQYF. CDR3 coding DNA: TGTGCCATCAGTGAGTCTAGCGGGGGGGTTGAGCAGTACTTC.

The V gene is TRBV5-1, the J gene TRBJ2-2; D ambiguous. Trimming left V 0 bases short and J 2 bases short, with 11 bases between. This CDR3 has 16 residues. The germline gives CDR1 SGHRS, CDR2 YFSETQ. In nucleotides, the CDR3 is TGCGCCAGCAGCTTGGCGCCGACTGCCAACACCGGGGAGCTGTTTTTT. This codes for CASSLAPTANTGELFF.

The V and J genes are TRBV5-6 and TRBJ2-7, with D perhaps TRBD2 (6 bases). The CDR3 spans 12 residues. Germline CDR1 is SGHDT and CDR2 is YYEEEE. V was pared by 4 bases and J by 4 bases, with 9 bases between. For the CDR3, the DNA is TGTGCCAGCAGCACGGGGGAGTACGAGCAGTACTTC. This translates into CASSTGEYEQYF.

The J gene is TRBJ1-2, the V gene TRBV7-2; D perhaps matches TRBD1 (5 bases). The germline V gene has CDR1 SGHTA and CDR2 FQGNSA. V was clipped by 5 bases and J by 8 bases, with 15 bases between them. The CDR3 contains 13 residues. The CDR3: CASSARDSRGYTF. The DNA of the CDR3 is TGTGCCAGCAGCGCACGGGACTCCAGGGGCTACACCTTC. Together with reference TRBV7-2 and TRBJ1-2, the CDR3 gives the full variable domain: GAGVSQSPSNKVTEKGKDVELRCDPISGHTALYWYRQSLGQGLEFLIYFQGNSAPDKSGLPSDRFSAERTGGSVSTLTIQRTQQEDSAVYLCASSARDSRGYTFGSGTRLTVV.

The J gene is TRBJ2-2, the V gene TRBV19; D is possibly TRBD2 (6 bases). CDR1 LNHDA and CDR2 SQIVND come from the germline V gene (reference sequence). This CDR3 is built from 14 residues. The V end lost 3 bases, the J end lost 6 bases, and 11 bases lay between the germline ends. The CDR3 nucleotides read TGTGCCAGTAGTATCGGAGGGACGGCCGGGGAGCTGTTTTTT. This translates into CASSIGGTAGELFF.

The chain has TRBV5-6 and TRBJ2-7, with D hard to call. Germline values: CDR1 SGHDT, CDR2 YYEEEE. The CDR3 sequence is 14 residues long. V lost 3 bases to trimming and J lost 4 bases, with 14 bases between them. The CDR3 DNA reads as TGTGCCAGCAGCTCGCTGCGGCCCCATTACGAGCAGTACTTC. As protein: CASSSLRPHYEQYF.

The sample holds one count of this clone. The chain links TRBV20-1 to TRBJ2-7; D not certain. Trimming removed 7 bases at V and 0 bases at J, with 7 bases between. Germline CDR1 is DFQATT and CDR2 is SNEGSKA (reference sequence). CDR3 length: 11 residues. DNA for the CDR3: TGCAGTGTCGCGGTCTCCTACGAGCAGTACTTC. Its translation: CSVAVSYEQYF.